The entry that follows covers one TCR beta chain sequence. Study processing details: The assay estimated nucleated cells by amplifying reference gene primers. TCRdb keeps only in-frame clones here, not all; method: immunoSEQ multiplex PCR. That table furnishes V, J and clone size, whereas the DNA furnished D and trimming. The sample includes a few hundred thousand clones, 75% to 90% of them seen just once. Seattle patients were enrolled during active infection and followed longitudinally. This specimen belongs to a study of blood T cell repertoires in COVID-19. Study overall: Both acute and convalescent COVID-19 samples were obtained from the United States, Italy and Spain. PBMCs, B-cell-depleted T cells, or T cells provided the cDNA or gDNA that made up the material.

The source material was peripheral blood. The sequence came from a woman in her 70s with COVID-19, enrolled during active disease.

The CDR3 nucleotides are TGTGCCAGCAGCAAAGTACAGGGGGATAACACTGAAGCTTTCTTT. This translates into CASSKVQGDNTEAFF. V gene TRBV21-1 combines with J gene TRBJ1-1; whether TRBD1, the table's D call, matches the DNA was not checked. TRBV21-1 is marked as a pseudogene. This CDR3 has 15 residues.